The clone carrying this T cell receptor beta chain was counted once. Its specificity is not known. The sample is drawn from a study of graft-versus-host responses after intestinal transplantation. Study context: All of the recipients had induction that used anti-thymocyte globulin, then tacrolimus and steroids for around three years. Points from the study as a whole: An association linked early post-transplant HvG declines with peak circulating GvH clone levels. Subjects displaying graft-donor T cell macrochimerism possessed elevated graft-versus-host to host-versus-graft clonal ratios inside allografts.

The CDR3 length is 14 residues. In germline, CDR1 is PRHDT, CDR2 FYEKMQ (reference sequence). V was shortened by 1 base and J by 1 base, with 7 bases between the two germline ends. The assay was immunoSEQ multiplex PCR, and TCRdb's table has in-frame clones only and misses some. The repertoire holds about 89,000 clones, with roughly 91% as singletons. The V call is TRBV13, the J call TRBJ1-1, with D unclear. The sequence was obtained from a human donor who received an intestinal transplant. Sequenced here: unstimulated CD8+ T cells sorted from spleen or lymph node cells, sampled before intestinal transplant. CDR3 nucleotide sequence: TGTGCCAGCAGCTTAGAGGCAGGGAACACTGAAGCTTTCTTT. It is translated as CASSLEAGNTEAFF.